This T cell receptor beta chain was documented in a study of cytomegalovirus exposure and HLA in healthy donors. 60 Vbeta and 13 Jbeta primers were used in PCR. Produced via immunoSEQ multiplex PCR; TCRdb's table is partial and in-frame only. The sample comprises 120,000 to 150,000 clones, under 90% of which are singletons, and around 2.5% rests with the top ten. CDR1 is KGHSH and CDR2 is LQKENI in the germline V gene. V dropped 4 bases and J dropped 11; count of bases not matched to a gene: 12. The CDR3 is 16 residues long. The sequence was collected from a male donor in good health and CMV-seronegative. The sample comprised PBMCs. J is TRBJ1-6 and V is TRBV18, with 9 bases aligning to TRBD1. CDR3 protein: CASSLTTGGEETPLHF. Here the CDR3 DNA reads TGTGCCAGCTCACTTACGACAGGGGGTGAGGAGACACCCCTCCACTTT.